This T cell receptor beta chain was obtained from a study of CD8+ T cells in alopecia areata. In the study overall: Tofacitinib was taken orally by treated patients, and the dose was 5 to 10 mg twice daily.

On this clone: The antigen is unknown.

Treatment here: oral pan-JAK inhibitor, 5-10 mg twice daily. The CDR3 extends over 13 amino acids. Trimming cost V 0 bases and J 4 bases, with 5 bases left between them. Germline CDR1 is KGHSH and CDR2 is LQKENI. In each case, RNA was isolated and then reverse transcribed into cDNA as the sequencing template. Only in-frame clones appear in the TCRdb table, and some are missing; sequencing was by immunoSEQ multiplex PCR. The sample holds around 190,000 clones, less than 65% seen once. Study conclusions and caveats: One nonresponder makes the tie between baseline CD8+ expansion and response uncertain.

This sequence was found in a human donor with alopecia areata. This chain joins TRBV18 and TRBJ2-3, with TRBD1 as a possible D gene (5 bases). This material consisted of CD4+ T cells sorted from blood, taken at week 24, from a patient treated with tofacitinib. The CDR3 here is CASSPPGADTQYF. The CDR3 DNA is TGTGCCAGCTCACCACCAGGGGCAGATACGCAGTATTTT.